These 10 T cell receptor beta chains were sequenced from one sample in a study of Ad26.COV2.S vaccination and SARS-CoV-2 variants. As for treatment: 15 to 20 received Ad26.COV2.S at low or high dose, single or two shots; five or six received placebo; per-sample allocation not given. Repertoires come from day 63 after the first vaccine or placebo injection. Here immunoSEQ multiplex PCR was the method, and the copy in TCRdb shows in-frame clones only, minus some. The table has about 390,000 clones, about nine tenths seen once. Sample: peripheral blood, taken in a trial of Ad26.COV2.S vaccine versus placebo. Receptors were obtained from a person aged 18 to 59 who received the Ad26.COV2.S COVID-19 vaccine or a placebo.

The chain couples TRBV27 to TRBJ2-5; TRBD1 might be the D (6 bases). The CDR3 is made up of 14 amino acids. Germline V lookup: CDR1 MNHEY, CDR2 SMNVEV (reference sequence). V lost 3 bases, J lost 6 bases, and 14 bases lay in between. Here the CDR3 DNA reads TGTGCCAGCAGTTTCTCGGCAGGGGAACAGACCCAGTACTTC. This gives the protein CASSFSAGEQTQYF.

The chain links TRBV7-2 to TRBJ2-4; D is possibly TRBD2 (5 bases). CDR1 and CDR2 (germline): SGHTA, FQGNSA. This CDR3 is built from 15 residues. V dropped 4 bases and J dropped 9 bases, with 19 bases sitting between them. CDR3 DNA sequence: TGTGCCAGCAGCTCCTTCTCATCGGGGTTCGGCATTCAGTACTTC. This encodes CASSSFSSGFGIQYF. The complete variable domain, with remaining parts taken from reference TRBV7-2 and TRBJ2-4, reads GAGVSQSPSNKVTEKGKDVELRCDPISGHTALYWYRQSLGQGLEFLIYFQGNSAPDKSGLPSDRFSAERTGGSVSTLTIQRTQQEDSAVYLCASSSFSSGFGIQYFGAGTRLSVL.

This chain uses TRBV10-3 with TRBJ1-4; 10 nucleotides line up with TRBD1. Germline assignment: CDR1 ENHRY and CDR2 SYGVKD. The V and J ends lost 4 bases and 3 bases, in that order; junction bases with no gene match: 2. The CDR3 runs 15 residues. In nucleotides, the CDR3 is TGTGCCATCAGTGTAGGGACAGGGGCTAATGAAAAACTGTTTTTT. This codes for CAISVGTGANEKLFF.

V usage is TRBV5-1 and J usage is TRBJ1-2; the match to TRBD1 covers 9 bases. This CDR3 contains 14 residues. Germline trimming cut 3 bases from V and 3 bases from J; bases unmatched to any gene: 3. Germline assignment: CDR1 SGHRS and CDR2 YFSETQ. The CDR3 DNA follows: TGCGCCAGCAGCTCGGGACAGGGAGACTATGGCTACACCTTC. Residues: CASSSGQGDYGYTF.

The chain uses TRBV3-1 (or the pseudogene TRBV3-2) and TRBJ1-3; D is unclear. The CDR3 has 13 amino acids. The V end lost 4 bases, the J end lost 1 base, and 5 bases lay between the germline ends. Germline assignment: CDR1 LGHDT and CDR2 YNNKEL (reference sequence). The CDR3 region is CASSPQSGNTIYF. In nucleotides, the CDR3 is TGTGCCAGCAGCCCGCAATCTGGAAACACCATATATTTT.

This sequence joins TRBV19 and TRBJ1-2, with D possibly TRBD1 on 5 matching bases. Germline V CDR1 and CDR2: LNHDA, SQIVND (reference sequence). The CDR3 length is 13 residues. V was trimmed by 2 bases and J by 4 bases, leaving 8 bases between them. CDR3 sequence: CASSITDSYGYTF. CDR3 in DNA: TGTGCCAGTAGTATAACAGACAGCTATGGCTACACCTTC.

The sample holds one count of this clone. The V gene is TRBV5-4, the J gene TRBJ2-3, with D possibly being TRBD2 (5 bases). The CDR3 loop spans 15 amino acids. Trimming took 0 bases from V and 2 from J, leaving 10 bases between them. The germline V gene encodes CDR1 SGHNT and CDR2 YYREEE (reference sequence). The CDR3 is CASSLGEGPTDTQYF. In DNA, the CDR3 is TGTGCCAGCAGCTTGGGAGAGGGCCCCACAGATACGCAGTATTTT.

The V and J genes are TRBV4-1 and TRBJ2-1, with TRBD2 identical over 12 bases. With V trimmed by 4 bases and J by 2 bases, 3 bases remained unmatched. There are 16 residues in the CDR3. The germline V gene encodes CDR1 MGHRA and CDR2 YSYEKL. CDR3 residues: CASSPRTSGTYNEQFF. The CDR3 bases are TGCGCCAGCAGCCCACGGACTAGCGGGACCTACAATGAGCAGTTCTTC.

The table lists this clone with a count of one. The J gene is TRBJ2-7, the V gene TRBV15; D is perhaps TRBD1 or TRBD2 (5 bases each). Germline lookup yields CDR1 LNHNV and CDR2 YYDKDF (reference sequence). Deletions cut 0 bases from V and 3 bases from J, with 15 bases between. CDR3 size: 16 residues. DNA of the CDR3: TGTGCCACCAGCAGAGATGGGACCACTAAGGGCTACGAGCAGTACTTC. The encoded protein is CATSRDGTTKGYEQYF.

The CDR3 is CASSIQPGTGVGGYTF. Here the CDR3 DNA reads TGTGCCAGTAGTATCCAACCCGGGACAGGGGTTGGTGGCTACACCTTC. V is TRBV19 and J is TRBJ1-2; 10 bases are shared with TRBD1. V shed 3 bases, J shed 7 bases, and the junction held 11 bases outside the gene matches. Looked up from germline, CDR1 is LNHDA and CDR2 is SQIVND (reference sequence). There are 16 residues in the CDR3.